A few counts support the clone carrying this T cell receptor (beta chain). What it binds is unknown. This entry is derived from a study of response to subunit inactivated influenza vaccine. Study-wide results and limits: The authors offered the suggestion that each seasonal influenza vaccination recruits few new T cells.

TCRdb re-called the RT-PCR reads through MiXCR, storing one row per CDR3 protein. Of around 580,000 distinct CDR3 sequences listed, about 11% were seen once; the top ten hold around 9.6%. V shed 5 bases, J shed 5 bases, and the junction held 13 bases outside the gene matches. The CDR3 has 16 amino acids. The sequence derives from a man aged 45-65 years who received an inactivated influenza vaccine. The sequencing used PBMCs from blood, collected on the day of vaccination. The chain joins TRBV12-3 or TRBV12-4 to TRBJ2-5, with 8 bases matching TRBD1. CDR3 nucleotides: TGTGCCAGCAGTGCCGCCGGGACAGGAGGGGGGGAGACCCAGTACTTC. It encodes CASSAAGTGGGETQYF.